This T cell receptor (beta chain) was identified during a study of tumor and adjacent non-tumor tissue in lung cancer. Study summary: There were 12 adenocarcinoma, a couple of squamous cell carcinoma and 1 small cell lung cancer cases. Findings of the study overall: Tumor repertoires had a smaller top 100 clone share than normal lung. TCR diversity was significantly greater in tumor than normal lung tissue. Tumor TCR diversity, when higher, was linked to shorter survival.

A remark on this clonotype: Its antigen is as yet unknown.

No cell sorting was done before RNA was extracted from the tissue. This non-tumor lung sample came from over 3 cm beyond the tumor edge. TCRbeta libraries were built with three rounds of nested PCR, modified from ARM-PCR. One entry per CDR3 protein, called by TCRdb with MiXCR from the multiplex PCR reads. The sample lists more than 75,000 distinct CDR3 sequences, 80% occurring once. CDR3 size: 13 residues. V gave up 5 bases and J gave up 4 bases, with 12 bases separating them. The germline CDR1 and CDR2 sequences are SEHNR and FQNEAQ (reference sequence). This sequence was found in a man in his fifties or sixties with small cell lung cancer. Sequencing used distant non-tumor lung tissue. The rearrangement joins TRBV7-9 to TRBJ2-7; TRBD2 is a possible D gene (6 bases). The CDR3 loop is CASSLRDQYEQYF. The CDR3 DNA sequence: TGTGCCAGCAGCCTGCGGGACCAGTACGAGCAGTACTTC.